The 29 T cell receptor beta chains below were found in one sample sequenced in a study of blood T cell repertoires in COVID-19. Repertoires were generated with immunoSEQ multiplex PCR, while TCRdb's copy carries only in-frame clones and drops some. Found here are around 150,000 clones, about 80% of them singletons; the top ten hold almost 6.5%. The sample comprised peripheral blood. These receptors all come from a human donor in a cohort sampled during active COVID-19.

This chain uses TRBV6-5 with TRBJ2-1; the D gene is possibly TRBD1 (6 bases). The CDR3 is 13 residues long. V was clipped by 11 bases and J by 9 bases, with 20 bases between them. Germline V CDR1 and CDR2: MNHEY, SVGAGI. The CDR3 here is CASRRDILGEQFF. In DNA, the CDR3 is TGTGCCTCCAGACGGGACATTTTAGGTGAGCAGTTCTTC.

The chain has TRBV11-2 and TRBJ2-7; no clear D. V shed 4 bases and J shed 2 bases, with 18 bases lying between them. The germline V gene encodes CDR1 SGHAT and CDR2 FQNNGV. The CDR3 extends over 16 amino acids. The CDR3: CASSSLGHVPPYEQYF. The CDR3 DNA reads as TGTGCCAGCAGCTCCCTAGGTCATGTACCTCCCTACGAGCAGTACTTC.

This clone was recorded a few times. The J gene is TRBJ1-2, the V gene TRBV19; 7 positions agree with TRBD1. Germline V gene lookup returns CDR1 LNHDA and CDR2 SQIVND (reference sequence). CDR3 length equals 14 residues. Trimming cost V 6 bases and J 1 base; bases outside gene matches: 5. CDR3 protein: CASSSTGNNYGYTF. CDR3 DNA: TGTGCCAGTAGCTCGACAGGGAATAACTATGGCTACACCTTC.

The chain is built from TRBV20-1 and TRBJ1-6; 11 bases align to TRBD1. This CDR3 is built from 15 residues. Germline V CDR1 and CDR2: DFQATT, SNEGSKA (reference sequence). The V and J ends lost 3 bases and 9 bases, in that order; junction bases with no gene match: 7. The CDR3 sequence: CSASPRTGGVSPLHF. The CDR3 DNA sequence: TGCAGTGCTAGTCCGCGGACAGGGGGCGTTTCACCCCTCCACTTT.

The rearrangement links TRBV24-1 to TRBJ2-3, with D possibly TRBD2 on 7 matching bases. Deletions cut 0 bases from V and 2 bases from J, with 14 bases between. The germline V gene has CDR1 KGHDR and CDR2 SFDVKD. The CDR3 runs to 17 residues. CDR3 loop: CATSDLGRGPHTDTQYF. CDR3 coding DNA: TGTGCCACCAGTGATTTGGGGCGGGGGCCCCACACAGATACGCAGTATTTT.

The chain has TRBV29-1 and TRBJ1-4, with 8 bases lining up with TRBD1. Germline values: CDR1 SQVTM, CDR2 ANQGSEA. Trimming removed 4 bases from V and 8 bases from J; junction bases left unmatched: 6. The CDR3 consists of 13 residues. The CDR3 region has the DNA TGCAGCGTTGTGAGTGACAGGGGCGAAAAACTGTTTTTT. Protein: CSVVSDRGEKLFF.

V is TRBV11-3 and J is TRBJ2-5; TRBD2 is a possible D gene (5 bases). In germline, CDR1 is SGHNT, CDR2 YENEEA. CDR3 length equals 14 residues. The ends were cut back, 5 bases at V and 4 bases at J, with 14 bases in the middle. This chain's CDR3 is CASSAGRSSETQYF. In DNA, the CDR3 is TGTGCCAGCAGCGCGGGTCGCAGTTCAGAGACCCAGTACTTC.

The chain is built from TRBV15 and TRBJ2-7, with TRBD2 matching over 10 bases. Germline CDR1 is LNHNV and CDR2 is YYDKDF (reference sequence). V shed 0 bases and J 5 bases; nucleotides not matched to a gene: 10. The CDR3 has 17 residues. Here the CDR3 DNA reads TGTGCCACCAGCAGAGATCTCGGAATAGCGGGGGGAAACGAGCAGTACTTC. Encoded protein: CATSRDLGIAGGNEQYF. Full variable domain (missing parts from reference TRBV15 and TRBJ2-7): DAMVIQNPRYQVTQFGKPVTLSCSQTLNHNVMYWYQQKSSQAPKLLFHYYDKDFNNEADTPDNFQSRRPNTSFCFLDIRSPGLGDTAMYLCATSRDLGIAGGNEQYFGPGTRLTVT.

The J gene is TRBJ2-7, the V gene TRBV11-2; 11 positions match TRBD2. With V trimmed by 2 bases and J by 2 bases, 5 bases remained unmatched. The germline V gene has CDR1 SGHAT and CDR2 FQNNGV. The CDR3 covers 16 residues. The CDR3 sequence: CASSLHTSGGPYEQYF. CDR3 coding DNA: TGTGCCAGCAGCTTACATACTAGCGGGGGACCCTACGAGCAGTACTTC. The full variable domain, its missing parts supplied by reference TRBV11-2 and TRBJ2-7, is EAGVAQSPRYKIIEKRQSVAFWCNPISGHATLYWYQQILGQGPKLLIQFQNNGVVDDSQLPKDRFSAERLKGVDSTLKIQPAKLEDSAVYLCASSLHTSGGPYEQYFGPGTRLTVT.

Only a few counts were recorded for this clone. The chain joins TRBV6-6 to TRBJ1-5; D is undetermined. The CDR3 is 14 amino acids. CDR1 is MNHNY and CDR2 is SVGAGI in the germline V gene (reference sequence). V lost 2 bases, J lost 2 bases, and 7 bases lay in between. The CDR3 nucleotides are TGTGCCAGCAGTTACATCGTCGGCAATCAGCCCCAGCATTTT. Translating it yields CASSYIVGNQPQHF.

The chain links TRBV14 to TRBJ2-5; TRBD2 matches at 9 bases. V was clipped by 4 bases and J by 7 bases; unmatched bases: 10. Germline V gene lookup returns CDR1 SGHDN and CDR2 FVKESK. The CDR3 is 15 residues long. The CDR3 sequence is CASSRASGELVTQYF. For the CDR3, the DNA is TGTGCCAGCAGCCGGGCTAGCGGGGAATTGGTGACCCAGTACTTC.

Turning to this clone: An end of the junction does not agree with germline; a read error may underlie this. The CDR3 sequence is CASRGLAGVSPLF. The CDR3 DNA is TGTGCCAGCAGAGGACTAGCGGGGGTCTCCCCCTTATTC. The chain couples TRBV6-5 to TRBJ2-7; the match to TRBD2 covers 13 bases. Germline-derived CDR1 and CDR2 are MNHEY and SVGAGI. The CDR3 consists of 13 residues.

The chain has TRBV19 and TRBJ1-5, with TRBD1 as a possible D gene (6 bases). The CDR3 runs 16 residues. The V gene's germline CDR1 is LNHDA and CDR2 SQIVND (reference sequence). V was trimmed by 6 bases and J by 4 bases, leaving 19 bases between them. CDR3 residues: CASSPRVRTANQPQHF. The CDR3 nucleotides read TGTGCCAGTAGCCCCCGTGTCCGGACAGCTAATCAGCCCCAGCATTTT.

J is TRBJ2-1 and V is TRBV7-9, with a tentative D call TRBD2 (6 bases). V was shortened by 5 bases and J by 9 bases, with 20 bases between the two germline ends. The length of the CDR3 is 15 residues. The germline gives CDR1 SEHNR, CDR2 FQNEAQ (reference sequence). CDR3 sequence reads: CASSLRDSPRGEQFF. The CDR3 DNA is TGTGCCAGCAGCCTCAGGGACTCCCCGAGAGGTGAGCAGTTCTTC.

This chain links TRBV9 with TRBJ2-5, with TRBD2 as a possible D gene (6 bases). CDR1 and CDR2 from the germline V gene are SGDLS and YYNGEE. Trimming removed 2 bases at V and 2 bases at J, with 10 bases between. This CDR3 is 14 amino acids long. The CDR3 is CASSVGRGQETQYF. The DNA for the CDR3 is TGTGCCAGCAGCGTGGGTCGGGGGCAAGAGACCCAGTACTTC.

V is TRBV18 and J is TRBJ2-5, with 13 bases that match TRBD2. The CDR3 loop spans 15 amino acids. Germline loops: CDR1 KGHSH, CDR2 LQKENI. Trimming cost V 4 bases and J 2 bases; bases outside gene matches: 1. The CDR3, as DNA: TGTGCCAGCTCACGGACTAGCGGGGGACAAGAGACCCAGTACTTC. Translation: CASSRTSGGQETQYF.

The CDR3 is CASSSPFSASGNTIYF. The CDR3, as DNA: TGTGCCAGCAGCTCCCCATTTAGCGCCTCTGGAAACACCATATATTTT. The J gene is TRBJ1-3, the V gene TRBV7-9; D ambiguous. Germline-derived CDR1 and CDR2 are SEHNR and FQNEAQ (reference sequence). The V and J ends lost 4 bases and 0 bases respectively, with 13 bases between them. The CDR3 consists of 16 residues.

The V gene is TRBV7-8, the J gene TRBJ1-6, with 8 bases lining up with TRBD1. The CDR3 contains 14 residues. Germline trimming cut 1 base from V and 11 bases from J; bases unmatched to any gene: 4. CDR1 and CDR2 (germline): SGHVS, FQNEAQ. CDR3 region: CASSLGTGFAPLHF. The CDR3 DNA reads as TGTGCCAGCAGCTTAGGGACAGGGTTTGCACCCCTCCACTTT.

This clone was observed once. The chain has TRBV7-3 and TRBJ1-1; 8 nucleotides line up with TRBD1. This CDR3 comprises 13 residues. CDR1 is SGHTA, CDR2 FQGTGA, per germline. With 8 bases clipped from V and 2 bases from J, the junction kept 4 bases outside the gene matches. CDR3 nucleotides: TGTGCCAGCGGACAGGGCTATAACACTGAAGCTTTCTTT. The encoded protein is CASGQGYNTEAFF.

This clone appeared a single time. This chain joins TRBV11-2 and TRBJ1-6; no reliable D call. The germline V and J ends were trimmed by 1 base and 5 bases, with 3 bases remaining between them. Germline V gives CDR1 SGHAT, CDR2 FQNNGV. The CDR3 spans 13 residues. CDR3 nucleotides: TGTGCCAGCAGCTTAGCTGATAATTCACCCCTCCACTTT. It is translated as CASSLADNSPLHF.

The chain recombines TRBV6-6 with TRBJ1-2; no reliable D call. Germline assignment: CDR1 MNHNY and CDR2 SVGAGI (reference sequence). The CDR3 is made up of 13 amino acids. V was shortened by 7 bases and J by 4 bases, with 13 bases between the two germline ends. CDR3 sequence: CASTTRAGYGYTF. CDR3 coding DNA: TGTGCCAGCACCACTCGAGCAGGCTATGGCTACACCTTC.

This clone was picked up a small number of times. CDR3 sequence reads: CASSLDGLDEQYF. The CDR3 DNA follows: TGTGCCAGCAGCTTGGATGGACTGGACGAGCAGTACTTC. This sequence joins TRBV5-4 and TRBJ2-7; tentative D call: TRBD2 (5 bases). CDR1 is SGHNT, CDR2 YYREEE, per germline (reference sequence). The CDR3 spans 13 residues. Trimming cost V 0 bases and J 5 bases, with 9 bases left between them. Complete variable domain (other parts from reference TRBV5-4 and TRBJ2-7): ETGVTQSPTHLIKTRGQQVTLRCSSQSGHNTVSWYQQALGQGPQFIFQYYREEENGRGNFPPRFSGLQFPNYSSELNVNALELDDSALYLCASSLDGLDEQYFGPGTRLTVT.

J is TRBJ1-2 and V is TRBV6-1, with TRBD1 identical over 8 bases. The CDR3 loop spans 16 amino acids. The J segment lost 8 bases and the V segment lost 3 bases, leaving 14 bases of the junction unmatched. Germline assignment: CDR1 MNHNS and CDR2 SASEGT. The DNA for the CDR3 is TGTGCCAGCAGTGATTCCGTTCTGACAGGGGTCGTCGGCTACACCTTC. It translates to CASSDSVLTGVVGYTF.

The rearrangement uses TRBV4-3 and TRBJ2-3; D is undetermined. Trimming cost V 4 bases and J 0 bases, with 5 bases left between them. This CDR3 region has 13 residues. Germline V gene sequence: CDR1 LGHNA, CDR2 YSLEER. The CDR3 DNA sequence: TGCGCCAGCAGCCTCCGGAGCACAGATACGCAGTATTTT. Its protein is CASSLRSTDTQYF.

The chain employs TRBV19 and TRBJ2-7; D is unclear. This CDR3 contains 20 residues. The germline V and J ends were trimmed by 3 bases and 4 bases, with 31 bases remaining between them. The germline V gene encodes CDR1 LNHDA and CDR2 SQIVND (reference sequence). The DNA of the CDR3 is TGTGCCAGTAGTATTGCTACAGAGTTACACACACCCGGCGAACTGTACGAGCAGTACTTC. It translates to CASSIATELHTPGELYEQYF.

The CDR3: CASSFLTGGNEQFF. The CDR3 bases are TGTGCCAGCAGCTTTCTGACAGGGGGCAATGAGCAGTTCTTC. The chain recombines TRBV7-9 with TRBJ2-1; 9 nucleotides line up with TRBD1. The germline gives CDR1 SEHNR, CDR2 FQNEAQ (reference sequence). The junction had 3 bases not matched to a gene; V was cut back by 3 bases and J by 6 bases. This CDR3 contains 14 residues.

This clone was picked up many times. This rearrangement joins TRBV7-9 to TRBJ2-7; possible D gene TRBD2, 6 bases. The germline CDR1 and CDR2 sequences are SEHNR and FQNEAQ (reference sequence). Deletions cut 4 bases from V and 4 bases from J, with 8 bases between. The CDR3 loop spans 12 amino acids. This CDR3 reads CASSSSGYEQYF. CDR3 DNA: TGTGCCAGCAGCTCCAGCGGGTACGAGCAGTACTTC.

This clone was recorded once. The chain carries TRBV7-9 and TRBJ1-1, with TRBD1 matching over 7 bases. Germline CDR1 SEHNR, CDR2 FQNEAQ (reference sequence). This CDR3 has 14 residues. The V gene end was trimmed by 6 bases and the J gene end by 5 bases; junction bases not matched to a gene: 9. The CDR3 sequence is CASSPTGVGTEAFF. CDR3 nucleotides: TGTGCCAGCAGTCCCACAGGGGTCGGAACTGAAGCTTTCTTT.

The rearrangement uses TRBV6-4 and TRBJ2-1, with D perhaps matching TRBD1 (6 bases). The CDR3 is 13 amino acids. With 5 bases removed from V and 2 bases from J, the gap between germline ends came to 7 bases. Germline loops: CDR1 MRHNA, CDR2 SNTAGT. The CDR3 sequence is CASSQGPYNEQFF. The DNA of the CDR3 is TGTGCCAGCAGTCAGGGGCCCTACAATGAGCAGTTCTTC.